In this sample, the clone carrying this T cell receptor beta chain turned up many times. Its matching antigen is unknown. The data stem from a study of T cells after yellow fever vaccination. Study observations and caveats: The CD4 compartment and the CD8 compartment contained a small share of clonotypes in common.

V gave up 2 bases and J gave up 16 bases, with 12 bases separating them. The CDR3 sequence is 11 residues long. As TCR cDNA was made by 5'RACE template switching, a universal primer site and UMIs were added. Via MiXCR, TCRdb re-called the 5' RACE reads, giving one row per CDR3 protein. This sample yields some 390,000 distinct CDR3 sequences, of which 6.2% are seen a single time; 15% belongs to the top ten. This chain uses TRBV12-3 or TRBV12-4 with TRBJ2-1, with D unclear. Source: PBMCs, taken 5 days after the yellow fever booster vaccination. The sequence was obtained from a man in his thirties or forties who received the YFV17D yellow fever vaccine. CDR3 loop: CASSLWNSVFF. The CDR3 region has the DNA TGTGCCAGCAGTTTATGGAACAGTGTCTTCTTC.